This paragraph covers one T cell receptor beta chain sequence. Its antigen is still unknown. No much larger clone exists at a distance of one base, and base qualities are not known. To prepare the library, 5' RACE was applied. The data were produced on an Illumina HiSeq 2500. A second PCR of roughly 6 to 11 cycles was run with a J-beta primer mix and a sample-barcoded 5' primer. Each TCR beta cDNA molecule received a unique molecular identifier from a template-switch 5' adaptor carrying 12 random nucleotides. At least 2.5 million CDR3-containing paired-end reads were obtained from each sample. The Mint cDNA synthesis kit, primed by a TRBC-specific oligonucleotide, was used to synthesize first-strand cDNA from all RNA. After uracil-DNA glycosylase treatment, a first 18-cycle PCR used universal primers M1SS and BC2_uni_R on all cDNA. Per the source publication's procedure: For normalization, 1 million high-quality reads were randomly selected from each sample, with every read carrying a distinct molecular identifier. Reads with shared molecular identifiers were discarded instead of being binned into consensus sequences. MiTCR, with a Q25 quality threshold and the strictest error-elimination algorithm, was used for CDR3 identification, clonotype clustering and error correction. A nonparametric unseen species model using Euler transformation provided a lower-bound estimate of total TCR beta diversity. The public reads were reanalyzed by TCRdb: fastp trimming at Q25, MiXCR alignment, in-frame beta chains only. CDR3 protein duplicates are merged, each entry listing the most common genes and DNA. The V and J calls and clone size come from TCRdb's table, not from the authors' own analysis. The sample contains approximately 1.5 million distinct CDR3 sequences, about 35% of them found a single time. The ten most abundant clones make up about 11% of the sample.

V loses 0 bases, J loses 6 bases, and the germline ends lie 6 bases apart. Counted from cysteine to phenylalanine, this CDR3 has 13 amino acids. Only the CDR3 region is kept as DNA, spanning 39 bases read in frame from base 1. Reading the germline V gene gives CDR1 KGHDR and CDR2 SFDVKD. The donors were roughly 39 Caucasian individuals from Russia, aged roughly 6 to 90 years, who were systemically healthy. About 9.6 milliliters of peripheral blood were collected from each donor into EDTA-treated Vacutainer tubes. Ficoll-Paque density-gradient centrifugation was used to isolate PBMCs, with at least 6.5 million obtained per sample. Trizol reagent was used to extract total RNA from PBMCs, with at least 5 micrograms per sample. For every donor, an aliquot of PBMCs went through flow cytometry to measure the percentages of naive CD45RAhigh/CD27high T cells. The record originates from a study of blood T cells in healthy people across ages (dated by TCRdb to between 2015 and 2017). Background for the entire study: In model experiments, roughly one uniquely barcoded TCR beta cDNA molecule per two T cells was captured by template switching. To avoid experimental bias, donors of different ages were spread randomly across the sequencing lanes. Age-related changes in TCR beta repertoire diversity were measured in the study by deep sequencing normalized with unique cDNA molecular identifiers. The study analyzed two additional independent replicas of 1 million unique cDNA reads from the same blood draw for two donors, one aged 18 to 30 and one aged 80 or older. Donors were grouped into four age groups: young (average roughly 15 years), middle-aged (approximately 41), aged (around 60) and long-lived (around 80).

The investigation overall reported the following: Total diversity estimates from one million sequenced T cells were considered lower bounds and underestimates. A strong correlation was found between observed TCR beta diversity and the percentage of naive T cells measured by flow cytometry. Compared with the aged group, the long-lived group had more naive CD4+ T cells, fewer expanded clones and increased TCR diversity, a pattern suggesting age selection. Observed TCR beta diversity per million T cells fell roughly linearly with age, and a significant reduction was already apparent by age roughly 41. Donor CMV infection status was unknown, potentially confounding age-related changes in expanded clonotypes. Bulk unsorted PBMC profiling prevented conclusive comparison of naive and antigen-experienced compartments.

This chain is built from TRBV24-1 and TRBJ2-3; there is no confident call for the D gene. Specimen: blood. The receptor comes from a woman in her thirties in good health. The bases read TGTGCCACCAGTGATTTGGGCGGTGATACGCAGTATTTT. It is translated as CATSDLGGDTQYF.